This T cell receptor (beta chain) was recovered during a study of a mutant IDH1 vaccine in newly diagnosed glioma. Profiling relied on immunoSEQ multiplex PCR, and the TCRdb table lists in-frame clones only, not all of them. The table records more than 25,000 clones, 79% of them present only once. Time point: week 35, safety follow-up. Every vaccination contained 300 ug of the mutant IDH1 20-mer peptide and was paired with topical imiquimod. Trimming left V 0 bases short and J 4 bases short, with 4 bases between. Germline V gene data show CDR1 as SGHAT and CDR2 as FQNNGV. The CDR3 has 13 amino acids. This clone was seen only a few times. Its antigen is unidentified.

The chain employs TRBV11-2 and TRBJ1-5; D is undetermined. The source is a woman in her thirties with glioma. Some clones in this sample may be carry-over from other donors' samples. The sequenced sample was PBMCs, obtained from a glioma patient whose treatment included an IDH1 peptide vaccine. The CDR3 loop reads CASSLDRNQPQHF. CDR3 in DNA: TGTGCCAGCAGCTTAGACAGGAATCAGCCCCAGCATTTT.